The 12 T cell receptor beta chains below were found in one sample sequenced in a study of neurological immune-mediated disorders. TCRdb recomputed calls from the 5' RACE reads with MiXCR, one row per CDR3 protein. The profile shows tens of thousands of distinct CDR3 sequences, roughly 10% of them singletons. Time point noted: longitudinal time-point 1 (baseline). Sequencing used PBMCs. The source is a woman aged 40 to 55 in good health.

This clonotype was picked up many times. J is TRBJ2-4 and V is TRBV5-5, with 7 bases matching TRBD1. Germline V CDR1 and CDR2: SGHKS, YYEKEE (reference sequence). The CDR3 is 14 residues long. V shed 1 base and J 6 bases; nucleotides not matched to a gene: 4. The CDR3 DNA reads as TGTGCCAGCAGCTTGCAGAGGGGGCTAAACATTCAGTACTTC. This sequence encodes CASSLQRGLNIQYF.

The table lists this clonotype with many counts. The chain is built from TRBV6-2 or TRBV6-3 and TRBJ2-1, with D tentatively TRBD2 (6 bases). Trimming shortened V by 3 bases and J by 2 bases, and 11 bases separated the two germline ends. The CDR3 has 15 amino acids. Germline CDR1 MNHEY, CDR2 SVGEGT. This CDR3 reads CASSYTRGPYNEQFF. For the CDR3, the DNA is TGTGCCAGCAGTTATACGCGGGGCCCCTACAATGAGCAGTTCTTC.

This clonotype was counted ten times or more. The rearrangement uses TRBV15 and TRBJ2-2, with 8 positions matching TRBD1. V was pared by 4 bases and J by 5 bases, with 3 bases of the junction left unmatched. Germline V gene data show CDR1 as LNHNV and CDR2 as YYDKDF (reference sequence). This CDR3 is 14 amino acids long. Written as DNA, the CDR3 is TGTGCCACCAGCACGGGACAGGATACCGGGGAGCTGTTTTTT. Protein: CATSTGQDTGELFF.

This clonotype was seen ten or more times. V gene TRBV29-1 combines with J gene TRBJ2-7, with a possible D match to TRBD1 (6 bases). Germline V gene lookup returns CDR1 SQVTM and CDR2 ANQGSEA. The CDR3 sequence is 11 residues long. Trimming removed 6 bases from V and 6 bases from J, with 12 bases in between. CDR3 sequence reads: CSVLRDTEQYF. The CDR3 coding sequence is TGCAGCGTACTCCGGGACACCGAGCAGTACTTC.

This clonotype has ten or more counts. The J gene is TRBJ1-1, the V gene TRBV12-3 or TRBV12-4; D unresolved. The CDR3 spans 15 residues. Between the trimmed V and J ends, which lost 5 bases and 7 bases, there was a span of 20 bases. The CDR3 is CASSLWRLRASEAFF. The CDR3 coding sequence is TGTGCCAGCAGTCTCTGGCGTCTTCGGGCTAGTGAAGCTTTCTTT.

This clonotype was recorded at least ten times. The CDR3 DNA sequence: TGTGCCAGCAGTCCCGGGACAGGGAAGGGCACTGAAGCTTTCTTT. Its protein product is CASSPGTGKGTEAFF. The chain uses TRBV7-2 and TRBJ1-1; TRBD1 matches 9 bases. Germline CDR1 SGHTA, CDR2 FQGNSA. The V and J ends lost 6 bases and 4 bases, in that order; junction bases with no gene match: 9. The CDR3 runs to 15 residues.

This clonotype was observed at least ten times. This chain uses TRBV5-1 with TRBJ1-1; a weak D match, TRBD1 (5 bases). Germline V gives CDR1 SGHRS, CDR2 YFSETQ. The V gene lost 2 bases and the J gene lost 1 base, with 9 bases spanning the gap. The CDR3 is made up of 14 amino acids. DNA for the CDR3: TGCGCCAGCAGCTTCCAGGGAGGGAACACTGAAGCTTTCTTT. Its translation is CASSFQGGNTEAFF.

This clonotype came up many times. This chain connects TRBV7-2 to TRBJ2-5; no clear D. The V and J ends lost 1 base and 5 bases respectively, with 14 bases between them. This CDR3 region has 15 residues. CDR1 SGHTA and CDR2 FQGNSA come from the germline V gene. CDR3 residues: CASSLGFIRFETQYF. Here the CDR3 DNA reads TGTGCCAGCAGCTTAGGATTTATTCGGTTTGAGACCCAGTACTTC. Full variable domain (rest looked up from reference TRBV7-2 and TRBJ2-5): GAGVSQSPSNKVTEKGKDVELRCDPISGHTALYWYRQSLGQGLEFLIYFQGNSAPDKSGLPSDRFSAERTGGSVSTLTIQRTQQEDSAVYLCASSLGFIRFETQYFGPGTRLLVL.

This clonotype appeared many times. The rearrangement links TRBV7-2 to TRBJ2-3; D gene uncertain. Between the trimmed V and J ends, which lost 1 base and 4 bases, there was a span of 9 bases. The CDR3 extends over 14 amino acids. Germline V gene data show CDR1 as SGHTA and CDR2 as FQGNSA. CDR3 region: CASSLGNVPDTQYF. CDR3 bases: TGTGCCAGCAGCTTAGGAAACGTCCCAGATACGCAGTATTTT. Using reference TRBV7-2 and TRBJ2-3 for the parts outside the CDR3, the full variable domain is GAGVSQSPSNKVTEKGKDVELRCDPISGHTALYWYRQSLGQGLEFLIYFQGNSAPDKSGLPSDRFSAERTGGSVSTLTIQRTQQEDSAVYLCASSLGNVPDTQYFGPGTRLTVL.

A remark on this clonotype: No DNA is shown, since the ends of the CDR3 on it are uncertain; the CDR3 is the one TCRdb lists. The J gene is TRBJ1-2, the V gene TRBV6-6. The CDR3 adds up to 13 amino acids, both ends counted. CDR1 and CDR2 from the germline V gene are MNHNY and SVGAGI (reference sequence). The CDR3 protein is CANSYLGSYGCTF.

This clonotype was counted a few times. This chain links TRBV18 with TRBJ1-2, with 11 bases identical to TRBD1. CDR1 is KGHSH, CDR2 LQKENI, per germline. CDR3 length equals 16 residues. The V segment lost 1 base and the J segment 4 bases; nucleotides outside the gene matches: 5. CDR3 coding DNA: TGTGCCAGCTCACCACAGGGACAGGGGGAAGCCTATGGCTACACCTTC. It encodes CASSPQGQGEAYGYTF. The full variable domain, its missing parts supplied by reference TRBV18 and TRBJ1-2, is NAGVMQNPRHLVRRRGQEARLRCSPMKGHSHVYWYRQLPEEGLKFMVYLQKENIIDESGMPKERFSAEFPKEGPSILRIQQVVRGDSAAYFCASSPQGQGEAYGYTFGSGTRLTVV.

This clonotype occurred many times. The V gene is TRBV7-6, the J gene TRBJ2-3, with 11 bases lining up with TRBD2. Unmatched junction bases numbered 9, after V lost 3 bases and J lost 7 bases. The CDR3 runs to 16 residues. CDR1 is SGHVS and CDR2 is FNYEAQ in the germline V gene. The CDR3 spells CASSFRIAGGHNTQYF. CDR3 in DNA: TGTGCCAGCAGCTTCAGAATAGCGGGGGGGCACAATACGCAGTATTTT.